The text below deals with one TCR beta chain. This may be a read error, as it is one base from a much larger clone. The CDR3 has 13 amino acids. TCRdb recomputed calls from the PCR reads with MiXCR, one row per CDR3 protein. The sample gives about 500,000 distinct CDR3 sequences, roughly 24% of which show up once; around 0.79% is in the top ten. These data belong to a study of molecular identifiers for immune sequencing clone quantification. Across the study: Four portions were sequenced after RNA from roughly 20,000 or 100,000 naive CD8 cells was split five ways in replicates.

This chain uses TRBV12-3 or TRBV12-4 with TRBJ2-5; D is uncertain. The specimen sequenced was naive CD8+ T cells from blood, with Jurkat cell RNA spiked in. Described subset: FACS-sorted CD8+CD4-CCR7+CD45RA+ naive T cells. This receptor was obtained from a human donor in good health. Some libraries in this study had Jurkat cell RNA spiked in. In DNA form, the CDR3 reads TGTGCCGGCAGTTTACACCTACAAGAGACCCAGTACTTC. Translation: CAGSLHLQETQYF.